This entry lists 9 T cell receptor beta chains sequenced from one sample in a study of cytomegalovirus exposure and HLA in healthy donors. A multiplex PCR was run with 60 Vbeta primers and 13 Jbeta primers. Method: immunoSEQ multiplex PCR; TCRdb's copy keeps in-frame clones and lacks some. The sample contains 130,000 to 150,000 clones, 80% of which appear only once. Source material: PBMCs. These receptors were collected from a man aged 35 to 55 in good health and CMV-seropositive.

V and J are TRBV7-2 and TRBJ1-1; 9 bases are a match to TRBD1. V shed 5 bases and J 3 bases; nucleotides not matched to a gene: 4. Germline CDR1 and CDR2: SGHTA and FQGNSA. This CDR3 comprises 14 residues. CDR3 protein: CASSRGQGYTEAFF. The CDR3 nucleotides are TGTGCCAGCAGCCGGGGACAGGGATACACTGAAGCTTTCTTT. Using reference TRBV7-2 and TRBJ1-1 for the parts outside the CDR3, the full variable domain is GAGVSQSPSNKVTEKGKDVELRCDPISGHTALYWYRQSLGQGLEFLIYFQGNSAPDKSGLPSDRFSAERTGGSVSTLTIQRTQQEDSAVYLCASSRGQGYTEAFFGQGTRLTVV.

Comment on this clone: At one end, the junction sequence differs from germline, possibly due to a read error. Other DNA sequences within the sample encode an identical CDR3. CDR3: CASSSGGNYGYTF. CDR3 bases: TGCGCCAGCAGTAGTGGAGGGAACTATGGCTACACCTTC. The V gene is TRBV6-5, the J gene TRBJ1-2; D unclear. The germline CDR1 and CDR2 sequences are MNHEY and SVGAGI. The CDR3 sequence is 13 residues long.

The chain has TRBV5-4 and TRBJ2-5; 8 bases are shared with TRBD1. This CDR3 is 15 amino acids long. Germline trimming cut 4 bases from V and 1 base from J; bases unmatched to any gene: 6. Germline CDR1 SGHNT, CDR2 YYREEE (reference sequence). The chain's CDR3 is CASSRQGIFQETQYF. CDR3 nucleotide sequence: TGTGCCAGCAGCCGACAGGGGATTTTCCAAGAGACCCAGTACTTC.

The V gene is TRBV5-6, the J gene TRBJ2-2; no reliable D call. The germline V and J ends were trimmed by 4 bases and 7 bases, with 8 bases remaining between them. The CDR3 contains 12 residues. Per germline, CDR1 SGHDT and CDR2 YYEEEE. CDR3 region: CASSRYSGELFF. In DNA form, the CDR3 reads TGTGCCAGCAGCCGTTACAGCGGGGAGCTGTTTTTT.

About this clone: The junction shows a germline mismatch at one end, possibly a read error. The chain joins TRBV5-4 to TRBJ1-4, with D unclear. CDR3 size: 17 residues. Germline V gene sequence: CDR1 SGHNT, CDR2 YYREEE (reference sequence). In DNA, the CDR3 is TGTGCCAGCAGCCCCGACCCCGGGAGGGTTCATAATGACAAACTGTTTTTT. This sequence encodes CASSPDPGRVHNDKLFF.

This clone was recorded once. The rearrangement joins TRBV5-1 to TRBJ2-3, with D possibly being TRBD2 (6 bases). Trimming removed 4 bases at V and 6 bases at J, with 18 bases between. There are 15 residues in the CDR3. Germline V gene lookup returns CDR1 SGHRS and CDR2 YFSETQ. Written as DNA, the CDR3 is TGCGCCAGCAGCCTTTGGGGGGAGTCAACCGATACGCAGTATTTT. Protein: CASSLWGESTDTQYF.

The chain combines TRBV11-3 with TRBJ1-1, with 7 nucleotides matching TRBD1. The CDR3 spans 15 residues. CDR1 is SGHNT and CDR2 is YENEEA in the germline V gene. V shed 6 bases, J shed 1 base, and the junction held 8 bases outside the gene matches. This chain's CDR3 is CASSTGGDRNTEAFF. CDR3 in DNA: TGTGCCAGCAGTACCGGGGGGGACAGGAACACTGAAGCTTTCTTT.

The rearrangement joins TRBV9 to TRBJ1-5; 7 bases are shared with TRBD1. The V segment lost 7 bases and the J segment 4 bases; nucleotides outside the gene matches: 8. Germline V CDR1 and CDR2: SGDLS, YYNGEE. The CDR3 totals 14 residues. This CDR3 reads CASAGGQPNQPQHF. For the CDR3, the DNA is TGTGCCAGCGCTGGGGGACAGCCTAATCAGCCCCAGCATTTT.

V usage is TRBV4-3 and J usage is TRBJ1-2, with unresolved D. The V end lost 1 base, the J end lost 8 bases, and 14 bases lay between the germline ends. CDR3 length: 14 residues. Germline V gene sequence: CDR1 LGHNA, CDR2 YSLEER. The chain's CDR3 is CASSQAAARAGYTF. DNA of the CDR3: TGCGCCAGCAGCCAAGCCGCGGCCCGCGCGGGCTACACCTTC.